The clone carrying this T cell receptor beta chain was seen a handful of times. Its antigen is not known. This sample's TCRbeta library carried unique molecular identifier barcodes. TCRdb called the PCR reads again in MiXCR, with one record for every CDR3 protein. The table has approximately 630,000 distinct CDR3 sequences, about an eighth seen once. This specimen comes from a study of T-cell reconstitution after alpha-beta-depleted transplantation in children. Findings of the study overall: From newly produced T cells came most of the T-cell counts and diversity one year after transplant. Expanded clones from the graft, numbering several hundred, reportedly supplied alpha-beta T cells about two months after transplant.

V trimming: 6 bases; J trimming: 4 bases; junction bases outside the gene matches: 6. The CDR3 covers 14 residues. The V call is TRBV12-3 or TRBV12-4, the J call TRBJ2-3; 8 bases are shared with TRBD2. The origin of this receptor is a girl aged 2 to 9 with congenital amegakaryocytic thrombocytopenia, due to receive a stem cell transplant. Material: PBMCs, obtained before TCRalphabeta/CD19-depleted stem cell transplant. This chain's CDR3 is CASRKRELADTQYF. The CDR3 DNA reads as TGTGCCAGCAGAAAGCGGGAGTTGGCAGATACGCAGTATTTT.